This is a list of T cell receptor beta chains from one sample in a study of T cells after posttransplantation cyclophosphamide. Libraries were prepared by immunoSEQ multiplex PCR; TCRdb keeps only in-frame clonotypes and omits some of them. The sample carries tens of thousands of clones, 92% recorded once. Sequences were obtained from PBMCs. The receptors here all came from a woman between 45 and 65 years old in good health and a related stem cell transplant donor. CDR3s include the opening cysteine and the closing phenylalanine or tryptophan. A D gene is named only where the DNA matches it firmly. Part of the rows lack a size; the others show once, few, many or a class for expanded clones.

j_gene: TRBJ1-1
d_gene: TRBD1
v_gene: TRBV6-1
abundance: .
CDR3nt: TGTGCCAGCAGTGCTCCGGGACAGGGGAACGCAGAAGCTTTCTTT
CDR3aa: CASSAPGQGNAEAFF

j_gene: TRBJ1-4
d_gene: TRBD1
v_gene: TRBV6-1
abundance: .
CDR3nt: TGTGCCAGCAGCCTTGACAGGGGACCTAATGAAAAACTGTTTTTT
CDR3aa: CASSLDRGPNEKLFF

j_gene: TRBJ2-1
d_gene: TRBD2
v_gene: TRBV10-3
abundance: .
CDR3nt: TGTGCCATCAGTGTGGGGGTAGCGGGAGATAGCAATGAGCAGTTCTTC
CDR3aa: CAISVGVAGDSNEQFF

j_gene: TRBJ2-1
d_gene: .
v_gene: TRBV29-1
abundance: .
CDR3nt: TGCAGCGTTGACGGGGGGCCTAGCTACAATGAGCAGTTCTTC
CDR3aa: CSVDGGPSYNEQFF

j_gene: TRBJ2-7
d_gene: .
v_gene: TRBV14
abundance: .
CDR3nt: TGTGCCAGCAGCCAAGATATCAGTCCAGGGTACTCCTACGAGCAGTACTTC
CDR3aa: CASSQDISPGYSYEQYF

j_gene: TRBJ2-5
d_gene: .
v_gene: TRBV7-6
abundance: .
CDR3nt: TGTGCCAGCAGCTTAGCGCTCGGAGGGATTGAGACCCAGTACTTC
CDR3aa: CASSLALGGIETQYF

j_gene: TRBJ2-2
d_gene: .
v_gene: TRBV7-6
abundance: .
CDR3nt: TGTGCCAGCAGTCCCCAGGGCACCGGGGAGCTGTTTTTT
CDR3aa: CASSPQGTGELFF

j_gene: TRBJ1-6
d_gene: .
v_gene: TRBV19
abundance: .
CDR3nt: TGTGCCAGTAGCGACAGGACTGGAAATTCACCCCTCCACTTT
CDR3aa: CASSDRTGNSPLHF

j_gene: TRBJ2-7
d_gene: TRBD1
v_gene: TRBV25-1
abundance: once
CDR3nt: TGTGCCAGCAGTCCCGGGACAGAGTACGAGCAGTACTTC
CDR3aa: CASSPGTEYEQYF

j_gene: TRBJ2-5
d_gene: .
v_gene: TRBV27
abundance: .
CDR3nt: TGTGCCAGCAGTTCCGAACTTAGGGGCCAAGAGACCCAGTACTTC
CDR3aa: CASSSELRGQETQYF

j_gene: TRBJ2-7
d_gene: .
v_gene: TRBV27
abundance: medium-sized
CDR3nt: TGTGCCAGCAGTTTCGGGACATCTCCATGGTACTTC
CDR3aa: CASSFGTSPWYF

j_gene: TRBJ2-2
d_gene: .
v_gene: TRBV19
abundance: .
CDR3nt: TGTGCCAGCATAGGCCAGGGGGGATACACCGGGGAGCTGTTTTTT
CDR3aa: CASIGQGGYTGELFF

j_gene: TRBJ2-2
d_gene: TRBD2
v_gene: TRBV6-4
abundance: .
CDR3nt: TGTGCCAGCAGTGACTCGACTAGCGGGGGGGCCGGGGAGCTGTTTTTT
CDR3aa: CASSDSTSGGAGELFF

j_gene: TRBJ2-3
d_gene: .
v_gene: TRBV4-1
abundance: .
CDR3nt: TGCGCCAGCAGCCCCTTGGTCGGGAGCACAGATACGCAGTATTTT
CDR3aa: CASSPLVGSTDTQYF

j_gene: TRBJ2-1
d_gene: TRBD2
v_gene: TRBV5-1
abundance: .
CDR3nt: TGCGCCAGCAGCTTGGGCGGGGGGGCCAATGAGCAGTTCTTC
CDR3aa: CASSLGGGANEQFF

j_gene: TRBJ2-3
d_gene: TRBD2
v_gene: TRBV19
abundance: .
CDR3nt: TGTGCCAGTAGGGGAGGGGCGTCCTTCACAGATACGCAGTATTTT
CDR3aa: CASRGGASFTDTQYF

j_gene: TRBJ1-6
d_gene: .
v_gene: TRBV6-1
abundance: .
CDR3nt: TGTGCCAATAGAAGACAGCTAAATTCACCCCTCCACTTT
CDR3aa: CANRRQLNSPLHF

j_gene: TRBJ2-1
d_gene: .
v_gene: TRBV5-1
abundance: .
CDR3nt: TGCGCCAGCAGGCTAGACTCGCAGGGCTTTTTCTTC
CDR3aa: CASRLDSQGFFF

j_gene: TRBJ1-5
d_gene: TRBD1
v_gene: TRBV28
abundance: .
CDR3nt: TGTGCCAGCAGTTTAAGCTTGTCAGGGGGCTATAGGTCCGCCATACCGCCCCGGCATTTT
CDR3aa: CASSLSLSGGYRSAIPPRHF

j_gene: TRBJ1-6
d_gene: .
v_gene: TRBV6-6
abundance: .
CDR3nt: TGTGCCAGCGAGCAGACAGGTTCTTCACCCCTCCACTTT
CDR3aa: CASEQTGSSPLHF

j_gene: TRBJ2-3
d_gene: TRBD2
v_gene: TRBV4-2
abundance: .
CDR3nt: TGTGCCAGCAGCCAAGATCCGTCGGGGGGTGGGATAGATACGCAGTATTTT
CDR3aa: CASSQDPSGGGIDTQYF

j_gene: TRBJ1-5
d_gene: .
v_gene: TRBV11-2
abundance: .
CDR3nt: TGTGCCAGCAGCCCGACGGCGGGTGGGGATCAGCCCCAGCATTTT
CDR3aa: CASSPTAGGDQPQHF

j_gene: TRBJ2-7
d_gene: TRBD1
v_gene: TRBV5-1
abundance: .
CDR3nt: TGCGCCAGCAGCTTGTCCGGGACAGGCTCCTACGAGCAGTACTTC
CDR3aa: CASSLSGTGSYEQYF

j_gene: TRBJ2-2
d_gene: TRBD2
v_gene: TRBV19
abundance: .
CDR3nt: TGTGCCAGTAGTACCCGACTAGCGGGCAGCACCGGGGAGCTGTTTTTT
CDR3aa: CASSTRLAGSTGELFF

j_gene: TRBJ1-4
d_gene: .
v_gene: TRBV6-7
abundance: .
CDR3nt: TGTGCCAGCAGTTGGTTGGGGGGTGAAAAACTGTTTTTT
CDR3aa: CASSWLGGEKLFF

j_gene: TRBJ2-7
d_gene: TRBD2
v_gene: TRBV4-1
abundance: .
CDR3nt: TGCGCCAGCAGCCGGGCGGGGGGCAGCTCCTACGAGCAGTACTTC
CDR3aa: CASSRAGGSSYEQYF

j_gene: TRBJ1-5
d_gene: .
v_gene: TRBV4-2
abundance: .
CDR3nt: TGTGCCAGCAGCCTAGGGGGTTTTAATCAGCCCCAGCATTTT
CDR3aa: CASSLGGFNQPQHF

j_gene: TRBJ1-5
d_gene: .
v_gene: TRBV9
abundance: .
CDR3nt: TGTGCCAGCACCAGGGGCCCGGGTCAGCCCCAGCATTTT
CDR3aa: CASTRGPGQPQHF

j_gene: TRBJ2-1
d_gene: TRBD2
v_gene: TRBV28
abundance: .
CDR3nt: TGTGCCAGCAGTACTAGCGGGAGGTTGAGTGAGCAGTTCTTC
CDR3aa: CASSTSGRLSEQFF

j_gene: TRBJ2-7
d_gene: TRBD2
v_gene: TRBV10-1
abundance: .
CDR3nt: TGCGCCAGCAGCCAAGGACTAGCGGGAGAGGAGGAGCAGTACTTC
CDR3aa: CASSQGLAGEEEQYF

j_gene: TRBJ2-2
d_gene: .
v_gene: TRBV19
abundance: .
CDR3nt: TGTGCCAGTAACCCACAGGTCGCTGGAAACACCGGGGAGCTGTTTTTT
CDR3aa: CASNPQVAGNTGELFF